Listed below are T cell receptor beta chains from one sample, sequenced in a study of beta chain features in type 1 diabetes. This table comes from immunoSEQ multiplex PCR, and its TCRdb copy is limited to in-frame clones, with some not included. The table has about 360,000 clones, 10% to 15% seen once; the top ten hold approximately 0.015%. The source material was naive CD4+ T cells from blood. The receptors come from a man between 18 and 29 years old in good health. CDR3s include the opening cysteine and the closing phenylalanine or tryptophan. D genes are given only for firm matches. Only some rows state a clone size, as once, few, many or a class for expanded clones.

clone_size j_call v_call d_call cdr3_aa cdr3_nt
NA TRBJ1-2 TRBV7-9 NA CASRYKSGDYGYTF TGTGCCAGCAGATACAAAAGCGGGGACTATGGCTACACCTTC
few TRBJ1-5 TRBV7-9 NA CASSLDSGLKPQHF TGTGCCAGCAGCTTAGATTCGGGGTTGAAGCCCCAGCATTTT
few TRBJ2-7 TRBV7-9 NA CASSHGGSVRGYEQYF TGTGCCAGCAGCCATGGAGGGTCGGTACGGGGCTACGAGCAGTACTTC
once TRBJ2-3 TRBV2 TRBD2 CAMREGTDTQYF TGTGCGATGCGGGAGGGTACGGATACGCAGTATTTT
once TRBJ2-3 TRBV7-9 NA CASSHAWPLKDTQYF TGTGCCAGCAGCCATGCATGGCCGCTGAAAGATACGCAGTATTTT
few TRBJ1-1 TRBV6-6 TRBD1 CASSLGQGYTEAFF TGTGCCAGCAGTTTAGGACAGGGGTACACTGAAGCTTTCTTT
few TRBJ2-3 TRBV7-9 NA CASSIGQGTDTQYF TGTGCCAGCAGCATTGGCCAAGGCACAGATACGCAGTATTTT
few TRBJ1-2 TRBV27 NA CASSPREGGYGYTF TGTGCCAGCAGTCCCCGGGAGGGAGGCTATGGCTACACCTTC
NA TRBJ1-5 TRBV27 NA CASSLSAGHQPQHF TGTGCCAGCAGTTTATCGGCAGGGCATCAGCCCCAGCATTTT
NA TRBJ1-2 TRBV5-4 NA CASSLAGQRYGYTF TGTGCCAGCAGCTTGGCAGGTCAGAGATATGGCTACACCTTC
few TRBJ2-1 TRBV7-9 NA CASRSGSGTYNEQFF TGTGCCAGCAGATCGGGCAGCGGAACCTACAATGAGCAGTTCTTC
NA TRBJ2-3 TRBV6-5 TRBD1 CASSLTGGAGTDTQYF TGTGCCAGCAGTTTGACAGGGGGCGCGGGCACAGATACGCAGTATTTT
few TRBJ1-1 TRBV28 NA CASSFWRMNTEAFF TGTGCCAGCAGTTTTTGGAGGATGAACACTGAAGCTTTCTTT
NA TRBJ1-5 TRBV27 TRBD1 CASTAYGTGGNQPQHF TGTGCCAGCACCGCTTACGGGACAGGGGGAAATCAGCCCCAGCATTTT
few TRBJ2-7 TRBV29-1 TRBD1 CSVGRTGVYEQYF TGCAGCGTGGGGAGGACAGGGGTGTACGAGCAGTACTTC
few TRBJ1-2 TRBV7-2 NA CASSFTGTQPLYTF TGTGCCAGCAGCTTTACCGGGACACAGCCCCTCTACACCTTC
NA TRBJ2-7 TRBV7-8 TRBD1 CASSLALRGAGGPTYEQYF TGTGCCAGCAGCTTAGCTCTAAGGGGGGCAGGGGGCCCTACCTACGAGCAGTACTTC
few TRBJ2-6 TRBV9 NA CASSVRGTASSGANVLTF TGTGCCAGCAGCGTACGGGGTACGGCTAGCTCTGGGGCCAACGTCCTGACTTTC
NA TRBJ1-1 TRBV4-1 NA CASSQTGGLNTEAFF TGCGCCAGCAGCCAAACCGGGGGACTAAACACTGAAGCTTTCTTT
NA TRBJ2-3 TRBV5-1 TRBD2 CASSLGLALADTQYF TGCGCCAGCAGCTTGGGACTAGCTCTGGCAGATACGCAGTATTTT
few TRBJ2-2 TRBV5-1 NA CASRNPGLNTGELFF TGCGCCAGCAGAAATCCAGGCCTGAACACCGGGGAGCTGTTTTTT
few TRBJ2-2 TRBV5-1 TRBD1 CASSLETGTNTGELFF TGCGCCAGCAGCTTAGAGACAGGGACGAACACCGGGGAGCTGTTTTTT
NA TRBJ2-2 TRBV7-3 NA CASSATGNTGELFF TGTGCCAGCAGCGCGACAGGGAACACCGGGGAGCTGTTTTTT
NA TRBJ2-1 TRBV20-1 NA CSAFNNEQFF TGCAGTGCTTTCAACAATGAGCAGTTCTTC
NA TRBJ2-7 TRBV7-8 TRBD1 CASSYRGSEQYF TGTGCCAGCAGCTACAGGGGGAGCGAGCAGTACTTC
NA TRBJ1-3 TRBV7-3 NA CASSLEGSSRGNTIYF TGTGCCAGCAGCTTAGAAGGGAGTTCACGGGGAAACACCATATATTTT
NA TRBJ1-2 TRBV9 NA CASSSQQGDHGYTF TGTGCCAGCAGCTCGCAGCAGGGTGACCATGGCTACACCTTC
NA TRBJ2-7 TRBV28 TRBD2 CASSSGGSGNRQYF TGTGCCAGCAGTTCCGGAGGTAGCGGGAATAGGCAGTACTTC
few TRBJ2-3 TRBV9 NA CASSPRSTVTQYF TGTGCCAGCAGCCCCCGGAGCACCGTTACGCAGTATTTT
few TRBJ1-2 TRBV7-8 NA CASSLVGTSGGTYGYTF TGTGCCAGCAGCTTAGTAGGGACGTCGGGAGGAACTTATGGCTACACCTTC
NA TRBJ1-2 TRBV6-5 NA CASRGGVFYGYTF TGTGCCAGCAGGGGGGGGGTATTCTATGGCTACACCTTC
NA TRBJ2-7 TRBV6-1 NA CASSETQGSEQYF TGTGCCAGCAGTGAGACACAGGGTAGTGAGCAGTACTTC
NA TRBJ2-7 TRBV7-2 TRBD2 CASSPASGIYEQYF TGTGCCAGCAGCCCAGCAAGCGGGATTTACGAGCAGTACTTC
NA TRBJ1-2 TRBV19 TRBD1 CASSTLLDREGHYGYTF TGTGCCAGTAGTACTCTTTTGGACAGGGAGGGTCACTATGGCTACACCTTC
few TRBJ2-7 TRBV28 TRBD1 CASSHGGTGGDEQYF TGTGCCAGCAGTCACGGGGGGACAGGGGGCGACGAGCAGTACTTC
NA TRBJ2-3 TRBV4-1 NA CASSQDSGGTDTQYF TGCGCCAGCAGCCAAGATTCGGGCGGGACAGATACGCAGTATTTT
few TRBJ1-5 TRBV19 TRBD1 CASRQGSNQPQHF TGTGCCAGTAGACAGGGGTCGAACCAGCCCCAGCATTTT
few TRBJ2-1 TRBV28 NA CASSPTPSYNEQFF TGTGCCAGCAGCCCCACACCTTCATACAATGAGCAGTTCTTC
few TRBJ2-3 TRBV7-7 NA CASSPPYSDTQYF TGTGCTAGCAGCCCGCCCTATTCAGATACGCAGTATTTT
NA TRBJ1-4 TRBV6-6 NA CASRLNEKLFF TGTGCCAGCAGACTCAATGAAAAACTGTTTTTT
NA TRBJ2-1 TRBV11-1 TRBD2 CASSLVLGLAGGEQFF TGTGCCAGCAGCTTAGTTTTGGGACTAGCGGGAGGTGAGCAGTTCTTC
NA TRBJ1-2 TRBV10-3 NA CAIRAEGVMDGYTF TGTGCCATCCGTGCCGAGGGGGTTATGGACGGCTACACCTTC
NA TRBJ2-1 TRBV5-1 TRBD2 CASAGLAGGDEQFF TGCGCCAGCGCCGGACTAGCGGGAGGGGATGAGCAGTTCTTC
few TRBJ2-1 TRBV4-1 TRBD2 CASSQVGVRRGGRDEQFF TGCGCCAGCAGCCAAGTTGGAGTTCGGCGGGGGGGCCGTGATGAGCAGTTCTTC
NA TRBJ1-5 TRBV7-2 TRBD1 CASSPDRGNQPQHF TGTGCCAGCAGCCCGGACAGGGGCAATCAGCCCCAGCATTTT
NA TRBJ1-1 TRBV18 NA CASSPVGARTEAFF TGTGCCAGCTCACCGGTGGGGGCGCGGACTGAAGCTTTCTTT